Described below is a single T cell receptor beta chain sequence and its context. Its antigen is unidentified. This sample is part of a study of T cell responses to AZD1222 COVID-19 vaccine. Whole-study findings and limits: Donors were chiefly white British, with a greater number of females, and clonal diversity was perhaps underestimated.

The assay was immunoSEQ multiplex PCR, and TCRdb's table has in-frame clones only and misses some. The repertoire consists of roughly 150,000 clones, with around 88% occurring once and the leading ten covering approximately 2.1%. The CDR3 has 15 amino acids. Germline assignment: CDR1 MNHEY and CDR2 SVGAGI. V was pared by 6 bases and J by 2 bases, with 5 bases of the junction left unmatched. This sequence was found in an adult in good health. V usage is TRBV6-5 and J usage is TRBJ2-1, with 9 bases identical to TRBD2. This specimen was peripheral blood, taken on day 0 of AZD1222 vaccination. The CDR3, as DNA: TGTGCCAGCAGACCCTTAGCGGGGGCCTACAATGAGCAGTTCTTC. Protein product: CASRPLAGAYNEQFF.